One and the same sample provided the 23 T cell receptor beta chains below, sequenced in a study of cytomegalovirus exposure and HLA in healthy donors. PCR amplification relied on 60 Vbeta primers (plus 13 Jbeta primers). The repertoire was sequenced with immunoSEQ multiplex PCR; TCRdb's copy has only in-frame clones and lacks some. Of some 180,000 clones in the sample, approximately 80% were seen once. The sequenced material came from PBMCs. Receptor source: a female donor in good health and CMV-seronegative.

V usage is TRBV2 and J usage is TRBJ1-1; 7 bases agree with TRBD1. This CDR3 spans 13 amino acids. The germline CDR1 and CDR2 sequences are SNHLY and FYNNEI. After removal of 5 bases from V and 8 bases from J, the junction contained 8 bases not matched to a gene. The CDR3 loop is CASSFYRGSEAFF. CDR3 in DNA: TGTGCCAGCAGTTTTTACAGGGGTTCGGAAGCTTTCTTT.

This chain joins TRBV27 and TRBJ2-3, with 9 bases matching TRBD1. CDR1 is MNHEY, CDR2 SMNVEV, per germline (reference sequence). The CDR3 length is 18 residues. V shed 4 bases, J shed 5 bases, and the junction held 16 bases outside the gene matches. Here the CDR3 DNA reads TGTGCCAGCAGTTCCCGGGACAGGGCCCTACATTTTAAAGATACGCAGTATTTT. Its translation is CASSSRDRALHFKDTQYF.

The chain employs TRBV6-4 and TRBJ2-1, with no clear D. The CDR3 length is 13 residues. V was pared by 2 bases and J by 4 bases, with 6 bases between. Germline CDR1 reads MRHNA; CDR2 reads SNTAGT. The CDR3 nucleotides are TGTGCCAGCAGTGACACTCCTTACAATGAGCAGTTCTTC. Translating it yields CASSDTPYNEQFF.

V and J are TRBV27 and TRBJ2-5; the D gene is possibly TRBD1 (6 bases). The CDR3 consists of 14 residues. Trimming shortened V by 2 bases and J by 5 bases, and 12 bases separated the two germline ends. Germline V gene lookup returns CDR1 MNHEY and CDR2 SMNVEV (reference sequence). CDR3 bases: TGTGCCAGCAGTTTAAGGACAGTGCCGGAGACCCAGTACTTC. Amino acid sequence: CASSLRTVPETQYF.

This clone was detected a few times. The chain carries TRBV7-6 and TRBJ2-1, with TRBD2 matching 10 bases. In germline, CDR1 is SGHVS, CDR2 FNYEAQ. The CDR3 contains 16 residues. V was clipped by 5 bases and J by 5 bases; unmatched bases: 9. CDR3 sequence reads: CASSPLAGAPNNEQFF. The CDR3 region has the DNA TGTGCCAGCAGCCCTCTAGCGGGGGCTCCTAACAATGAGCAGTTCTTC.

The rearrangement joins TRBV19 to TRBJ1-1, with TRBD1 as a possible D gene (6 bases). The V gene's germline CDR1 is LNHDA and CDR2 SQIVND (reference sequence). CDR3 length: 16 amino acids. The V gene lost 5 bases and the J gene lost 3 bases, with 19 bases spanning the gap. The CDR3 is CASSRQGLGFDTEAFF. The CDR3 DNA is TGTGCCAGTAGTCGGCAGGGGTTGGGATTTGACACTGAAGCTTTCTTT.

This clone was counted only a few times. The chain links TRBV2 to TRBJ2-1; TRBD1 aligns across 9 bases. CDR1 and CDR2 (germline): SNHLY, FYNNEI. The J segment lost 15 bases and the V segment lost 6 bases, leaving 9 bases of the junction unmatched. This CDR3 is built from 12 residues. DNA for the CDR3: TGTGCCAGCAGACTTCCGGGACAGGGCTCGTTCTTC. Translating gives CASRLPGQGSFF. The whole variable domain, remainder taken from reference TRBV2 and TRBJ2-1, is EPEVTQTPSHQVTQMGQEVILRCVPISNHLYFYWYRQILGQKVEFLVSFYNNEISEKSEIFDDQFSVERPDGSNFTLKIRSTKLEDSAMYFCASRLPGQGSFFGPGTRLTVL.

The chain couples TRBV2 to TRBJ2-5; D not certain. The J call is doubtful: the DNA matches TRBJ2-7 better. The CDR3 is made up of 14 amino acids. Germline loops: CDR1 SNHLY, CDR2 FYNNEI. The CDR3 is CASSPRPSSYEQYF. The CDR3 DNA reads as TGTGCCAGCAGCCCTCGCCCTAGCTCCTACGAGCAGTACTTC.

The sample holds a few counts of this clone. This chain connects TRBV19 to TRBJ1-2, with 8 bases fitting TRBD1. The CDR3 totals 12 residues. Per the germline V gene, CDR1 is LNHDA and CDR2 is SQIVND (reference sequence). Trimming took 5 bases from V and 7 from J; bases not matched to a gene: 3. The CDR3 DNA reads TGTGCCAGTAGTTCGGACAGGGCTGGCTACACCTTC. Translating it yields CASSSDRAGYTF.

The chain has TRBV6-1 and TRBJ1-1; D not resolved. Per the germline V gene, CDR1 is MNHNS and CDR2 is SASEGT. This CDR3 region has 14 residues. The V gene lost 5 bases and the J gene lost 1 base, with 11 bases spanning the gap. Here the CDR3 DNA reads TGTGCCAGCAGTACTCACCGGGAGAACACTGAAGCTTTCTTT. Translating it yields CASSTHRENTEAFF.

For the CDR3, the DNA is TGTGCCAGCAGCCCCGGTGGTTGGAAATACGTAGGGGGGCAGTTCTTC. It yields the protein CASSPGGWKYVGGQFF. The chain combines TRBV9 with TRBJ2-1, with D tentatively TRBD1 (6 bases). The ends were cut back, 4 bases at V and 12 bases at J, with 26 bases in the middle. Germline CDR1 and CDR2: SGDLS and YYNGEE. The CDR3 extends over 16 amino acids.

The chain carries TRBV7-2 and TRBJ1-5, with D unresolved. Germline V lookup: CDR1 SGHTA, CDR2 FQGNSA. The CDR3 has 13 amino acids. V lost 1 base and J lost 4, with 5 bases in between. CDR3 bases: TGTGCCAGCAGCTTAGTTCAAAATCAGCCCCAGCATTTT. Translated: CASSLVQNQPQHF.

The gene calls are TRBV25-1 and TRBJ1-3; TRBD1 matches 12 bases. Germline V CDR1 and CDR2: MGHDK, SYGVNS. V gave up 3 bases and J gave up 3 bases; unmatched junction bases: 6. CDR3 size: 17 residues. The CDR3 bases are TGTGCCAGCAGTGATCCGGGACAGGGGGCCAATGGAAACACCATATATTTT. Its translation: CASSDPGQGANGNTIYF.

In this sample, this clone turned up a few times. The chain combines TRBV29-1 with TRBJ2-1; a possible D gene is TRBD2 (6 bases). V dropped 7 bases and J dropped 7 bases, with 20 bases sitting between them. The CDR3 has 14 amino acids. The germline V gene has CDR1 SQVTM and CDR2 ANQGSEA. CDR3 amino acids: CSAAKMRDGNEQFF. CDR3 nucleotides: TGCAGCGCCGCCAAGATGCGGGACGGTAATGAGCAGTTCTTC.

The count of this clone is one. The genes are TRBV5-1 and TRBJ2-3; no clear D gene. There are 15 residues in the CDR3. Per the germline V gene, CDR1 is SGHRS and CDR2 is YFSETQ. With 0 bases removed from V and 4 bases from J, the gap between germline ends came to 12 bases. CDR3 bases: TGCGCCAGCAGCTTGGGGCCCCCTGGGCCAGATACGCAGTATTTT. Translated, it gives CASSLGPPGPDTQYF.

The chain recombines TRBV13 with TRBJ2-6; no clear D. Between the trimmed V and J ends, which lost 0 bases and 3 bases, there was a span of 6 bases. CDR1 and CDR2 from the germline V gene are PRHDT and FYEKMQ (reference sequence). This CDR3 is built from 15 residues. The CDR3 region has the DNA TGTGCCAGCAGCTTAGGGACATATGGGGCCAACGTCCTGACTTTC. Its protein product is CASSLGTYGANVLTF.

DNA for the CDR3: TGTGCCAGCATGCGGGAGATCTACAATGAGCAGTTCTTC. Its protein product is CASMREIYNEQFF. This chain uses TRBV2 with TRBJ2-1, with TRBD2 matching 7 bases. CDR3 length equals 13 residues. Germline V lookup: CDR1 SNHLY, CDR2 FYNNEI. The J segment lost 3 bases and the V segment lost 7 bases, leaving 3 bases of the junction unmatched.

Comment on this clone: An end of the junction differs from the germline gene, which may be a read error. CDR3 nucleotides: TGTGCCAGCAGTTACTCGGGGACTAGCTCCAACGAGCAGTACTTC. It is translated as CASSYSGTSSNEQYF. V gene TRBV6-5 combines with J gene TRBJ2-7, with 9 bases fitting TRBD2. The CDR3 totals 15 residues. Germline values: CDR1 MNHEY, CDR2 SVGAGI.

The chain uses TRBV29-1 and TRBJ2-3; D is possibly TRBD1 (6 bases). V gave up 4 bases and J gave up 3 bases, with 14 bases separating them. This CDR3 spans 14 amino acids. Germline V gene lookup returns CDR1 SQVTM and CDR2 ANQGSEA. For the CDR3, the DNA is TGCAGCGTTGGGAGAAGGGGGATAACAGATACGCAGTATTTT. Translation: CSVGRRGITDTQYF.

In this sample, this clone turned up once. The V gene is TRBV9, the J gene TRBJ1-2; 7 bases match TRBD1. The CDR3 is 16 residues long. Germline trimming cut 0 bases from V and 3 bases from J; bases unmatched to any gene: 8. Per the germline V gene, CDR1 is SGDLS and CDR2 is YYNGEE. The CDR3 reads CASSVGPQGIDYGYTF. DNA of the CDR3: TGTGCCAGCAGCGTAGGCCCACAGGGGATCGACTATGGCTACACCTTC.

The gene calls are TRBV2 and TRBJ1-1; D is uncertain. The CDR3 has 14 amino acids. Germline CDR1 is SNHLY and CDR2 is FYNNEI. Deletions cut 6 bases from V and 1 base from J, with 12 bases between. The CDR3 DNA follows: TGTGCCAGCAGCGTGCGGACTCAGAACACTGAAGCTTTCTTT. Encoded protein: CASSVRTQNTEAFF. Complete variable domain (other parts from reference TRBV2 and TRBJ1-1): EPEVTQTPSHQVTQMGQEVILRCVPISNHLYFYWYRQILGQKVEFLVSFYNNEISEKSEIFDDQFSVERPDGSNFTLKIRSTKLEDSAMYFCASSVRTQNTEAFFGQGTRLTVV.

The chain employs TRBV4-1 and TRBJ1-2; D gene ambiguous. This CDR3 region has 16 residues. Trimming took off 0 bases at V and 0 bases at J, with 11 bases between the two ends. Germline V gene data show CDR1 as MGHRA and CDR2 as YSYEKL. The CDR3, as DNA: TGCGCCAGCAGCCAAGAAGCCGCGACACCTAACTATGGCTACACCTTC. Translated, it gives CASSQEAATPNYGYTF.

The CDR3 loop reads CASSTHSGRASYEQYF. The CDR3 DNA is TGTGCCAGTAGTACTCATAGCGGGAGGGCGTCCTACGAGCAGTACTTC. The V gene is TRBV19, the J gene TRBJ2-7; 11 bases map to TRBD2. Trimming removed 4 bases from V and 1 base from J; junction bases left unmatched: 6. Germline CDR1 and CDR2: LNHDA and SQIVND (reference sequence). The CDR3 is 16 amino acids.